A single sample gave rise to the 32 T cell receptor beta chains below, sequenced in a study of cytomegalovirus exposure and HLA in healthy donors. It was with 60 Vbeta and 13 Jbeta primers that the PCR ran. Here immunoSEQ multiplex PCR was the method, and the copy in TCRdb shows in-frame clones only, minus some. Among fewer than 80,000 clones, roughly 78% were seen once, and the ten largest hold over 2%. Sequenced material: PBMCs. The source of these receptors is a man younger than 40 in good health and CMV-seronegative.

This rearrangement joins TRBV5-6 to TRBJ2-3; D may be TRBD2 (5 bases). The germline V gene has CDR1 SGHDT and CDR2 YYEEEE. The V end was cut by 4 bases, the J end by 8 bases, with 8 bases between. The CDR3 runs 11 residues. The CDR3 sequence is CASSREGTQYF. CDR3 DNA sequence: TGTGCCAGCAGCCGAGAGGGTACGCAGTATTTT.

The rearrangement joins TRBV6-1 to TRBJ2-5; D not certain. The J call is uncertain, as TRBJ2-7 better fits the DNA end. The CDR3 is 13 residues long. Germline assignment: CDR1 MNHNS and CDR2 SASEGT. In DNA form, the CDR3 reads TGTGCCAGCAGTCTGGGCAGATCCTACGAGCAGTACTTC. This encodes CASSLGRSYEQYF.

This clone has only one observation. J is TRBJ2-7 and V is TRBV6-1, with 8 bases that match TRBD2. Germline V lookup: CDR1 MNHNS, CDR2 SASEGT. V was clipped by 3 bases and J by 3 bases; unmatched bases: 7. The CDR3 has 15 residues. The CDR3 loop is CASSDKGGRYYEQYF. The CDR3 region has the DNA TGTGCCAGCAGTGATAAAGGCGGGAGGTACTACGAGCAGTACTTC.

The V call is TRBV4-2, the J call TRBJ2-5; possible D gene TRBD1, 6 bases. Matching the DNA end better, TRBJ2-7 makes the J call doubtful. CDR3 length equals 16 residues. Germline V CDR1 and CDR2: LGHNA, YNFKEQ. Written as DNA, the CDR3 is TGTGCCAGCAGCCAAGAAACAGGGTTGGGATCCTACGAGCAGTACTTC. It specifies CASSQETGLGSYEQYF.

The chain uses TRBV25-1 and TRBJ1-2; the D gene is possibly TRBD1 (6 bases). Germline CDR1 is MGHDK and CDR2 is SYGVNS. This CDR3 spans 14 amino acids. V was clipped by 3 bases and J by 10 bases, with 18 bases between them. This chain's CDR3 is CASSDPRGISHYTF. The CDR3 bases are TGTGCCAGCAGTGACCCGAGGGGGATTTCCCACTACACCTTC.

The V call is TRBV11-2, the J call TRBJ1-1; D is ambiguous. Germline values: CDR1 SGHAT, CDR2 FQNNGV. V lost 4 bases and J lost 13, with 13 bases in between. This CDR3 is 11 amino acids long. CDR3 amino acids: CASSSAAPGFF. The CDR3 DNA sequence: TGTGCCAGCAGCTCTGCCGCCCCGGGTTTCTTT.

This chain joins TRBV5-4 and TRBJ2-6, with D possibly matching TRBD2 (5 bases). Trimming pared 0 bases from V and 1 base from J, leaving 8 bases between. The germline gives CDR1 SGHNT, CDR2 YYREEE (reference sequence). The CDR3 is 16 amino acids. The chain's CDR3 is CASSLERGSGANVLTF. The CDR3 bases are TGTGCCAGCAGCTTGGAACGGGGTTCTGGGGCCAACGTCCTGACTTTC.

The chain employs TRBV7-9 and TRBJ2-1, with TRBD2 matching over 14 bases. Germline loops: CDR1 SEHNR, CDR2 FQNEAQ (reference sequence). The CDR3 totals 19 residues. J was trimmed by 8 bases and V by 6 bases; bases with no gene match: 18. The CDR3 DNA follows: TGTGCCAGCAGTTTTTCGCCGGGACTAGCGGGGGACCCCGCGGATGAGCAGTTCTTC. Translating it yields CASSFSPGLAGDPADEQFF.

The chain employs TRBV7-9 and TRBJ1-4; 10 bases line up with TRBD1. CDR3 length: 18 amino acids. With 7 bases clipped from V and 1 base from J, the junction kept 12 bases outside the gene matches. Germline V gives CDR1 SEHNR, CDR2 FQNEAQ (reference sequence). CDR3 region: CASNTGTGDVQTNEKLFF. The CDR3, as DNA: TGTGCCAGCAACACCGGGACAGGGGACGTGCAAACTAATGAAAAACTGTTTTTT.

Comments on this clone: Mismatch with germline at one junction end may stem from a read error. The V gene is TRBV7-9, the J gene TRBJ1-1; no clear D. Germline loops: CDR1 SEHNR, CDR2 FQNEAQ (reference sequence). There are 14 residues in the CDR3. CDR3 sequence (DNA): TGTTCCAGCAGCGACCGATGGGGAGGCACTGAAGCTTTCTTT. This gives the protein CSSSDRWGGTEAFF.

The chain has TRBV7-3 and TRBJ2-5; tentative D call: TRBD2 (5 bases). Germline V gene sequence: CDR1 SGHTA, CDR2 FQGTGA. The V end was cut by 5 bases, the J end by 4 bases, with 20 bases between. This CDR3 comprises 16 residues. For the CDR3, the DNA is TGTGCCAGCAGCAGGTCTGCGGGCGGAGTAGTAGAGACCCAGTACTTC. Translating gives CASSRSAGGVVETQYF.

The chain uses TRBV5-1 and TRBJ2-7; maybe TRBD2 (6 bases). This CDR3 spans 14 amino acids. Between the trimmed V and J ends, which lost 3 bases and 1 base, there was a span of 11 bases. Germline CDR1 is SGHRS and CDR2 is YFSETQ. CDR3 nucleotides: TGCGCCAGCAGCTCGGGGGACGTATCCTACGAGCAGTACTTC. Its translation: CASSSGDVSYEQYF.

The rearrangement joins TRBV14 to TRBJ2-2, with 10 bases aligning to TRBD1. Germline loops: CDR1 SGHDN, CDR2 FVKESK. V gave up 4 bases and J gave up 4 bases; unmatched junction bases: 0. The length of the CDR3 is 14 residues. The CDR3 sequence is CASSRDRGTGELFF. The CDR3, as DNA: TGTGCCAGCAGCCGGGACAGGGGCACCGGGGAGCTGTTTTTT.

The chain is built from TRBV29-1 and TRBJ1-2; TRBD1 agrees at 10 bases. J gave up 2 bases and V 5 bases, and 2 bases lay outside the gene matches. This CDR3 region has 13 residues. Germline V gene data show CDR1 as SQVTM and CDR2 as ANQGSEA. The CDR3 here is CSVPGQGNYGYTF. DNA for the CDR3: TGCAGCGTTCCGGGACAGGGGAACTATGGCTACACCTTC.

The chain is built from TRBV4-2 and TRBJ2-5; 7 bases fit TRBD1. The J segment lost 3 bases and the V segment lost 2 bases, leaving 9 bases of the junction unmatched. Germline V gene sequence: CDR1 LGHNA, CDR2 YNFKEQ. This CDR3 region has 16 residues. The CDR3 DNA sequence: TGTGCCAGCAGCCAAAACCCGCCGGGACAGAAAGAGACCCAGTACTTC. It yields the protein CASSQNPPGQKETQYF.

The rearrangement links TRBV6-5 to TRBJ2-5, with D possibly TRBD2 on 5 matching bases. This CDR3 has 10 amino acids. Germline V gene sequence: CDR1 MNHEY, CDR2 SVGAGI. V was cut by 11 bases and J by 5 bases, with 9 bases left in between. The DNA of the CDR3 is TGTGCCGGGCGCGGGGAGACCCAGTACTTC. This codes for CAGRGETQYF.

The J gene is TRBJ1-5, the V gene TRBV6-5, with 8 bases that match TRBD1. Germline lookup yields CDR1 MNHEY and CDR2 SVGAGI. Trimming at V came to 4 bases and at J to 1 base, leaving 3 bases not matched to a gene. The CDR3 has 15 residues. This CDR3 reads CASSSDRASNQPQHF. The CDR3, as DNA: TGTGCCAGCAGTTCGGACAGGGCGAGCAATCAGCCCCAGCATTTT.

The chain recombines TRBV30 with TRBJ1-2; 10 positions agree with TRBD1. Germline V CDR1 and CDR2: GTSNPN, SVGIG (reference sequence). The CDR3 runs to 15 residues. V shed 1 base, J shed 8 bases, and the junction held 10 bases outside the gene matches. The CDR3 loop reads CAWSAAGQGFRGYTF. As DNA, the CDR3 is TGTGCCTGGAGTGCGGCGGGACAGGGGTTTAGGGGCTACACCTTC. Filled out from reference TRBV30 and TRBJ1-2, the complete variable domain reads SQTIHQWPATLVQPVGSPLSLECTVEGTSNPNLYWYRQAAGRGLQLLFYSVGIGQISSEVPQNLSASRPQDRQFILSSKKLLLSDSGFYLCAWSAAGQGFRGYTFGSGTRLTVV.

The chain links TRBV6-5 to TRBJ1-1; a possible D gene is TRBD1 (6 bases). Germline CDR1 MNHEY, CDR2 SVGAGI. The CDR3 has 15 amino acids. The ends were cut back, 2 bases at V and 0 bases at J, with 10 bases in the middle. This CDR3 is CASSYRNRVNTEAFF. CDR3 nucleotide sequence: TGTGCCAGCAGTTACCGAAACAGGGTGAACACTGAAGCTTTCTTT.

The V call is TRBV30, the J call TRBJ1-2; no firm D call. The germline V gene encodes CDR1 GTSNPN and CDR2 SVGIG (reference sequence). V was pared by 0 bases and J by 8 bases, with 10 bases between. The CDR3 covers 12 residues. In DNA form, the CDR3 reads TGTGCCTGGAGTGTTGTCGCGATAGGCTACACCTTC. Amino acids: CAWSVVAIGYTF.

This clone was observed a single time. The V gene is TRBV7-9, the J gene TRBJ2-1; 7 bases align to TRBD2. Germline V lookup: CDR1 SEHNR, CDR2 FQNEAQ (reference sequence). CDR3 length: 19 residues. J was trimmed by 0 bases and V by 6 bases; bases with no gene match: 17. In DNA form, the CDR3 reads TGTGCCAGCAGGCAACCTGGGCATGGTGGCGGGAGCTCCTACAATGAGCAGTTCTTC. Its translation is CASRQPGHGGGSSYNEQFF.

V usage is TRBV29-1 and J usage is TRBJ1-2; D remains unclear. CDR1 is SQVTM, CDR2 ANQGSEA, per germline. Trimming removed 4 bases at V and 3 bases at J, with 9 bases between. The length of the CDR3 is 12 residues. The CDR3 loop is CSVARIDYGYTF. CDR3 nucleotide sequence: TGCAGCGTTGCGAGGATCGACTATGGCTACACCTTC.

The chain couples TRBV7-9 to TRBJ2-3, with 9 nucleotides matching TRBD2. The ends lost 4 bases at V and 1 base at J; junction bases unmatched: 15. The CDR3 totals 19 residues. Germline CDR1 is SEHNR and CDR2 is FQNEAQ (reference sequence). CDR3 DNA: TGTGCCAGCAGCTCAATCTGGATGGACGGCGGGAGGGGCACAGATACGCAGTATTTT. It is translated as CASSSIWMDGGRGTDTQYF.

The V call is TRBV19, the J call TRBJ2-7; maybe TRBD2 (6 bases). The CDR3 loop spans 15 amino acids. The germline gives CDR1 LNHDA, CDR2 SQIVND (reference sequence). V was trimmed by 3 bases and J by 3 bases, leaving 15 bases between them. The CDR3 nucleotides are TGTGCCAGTAGTATGGGCGGGACCCTCCACTACGAGCAGTACTTC. This gives the protein CASSMGGTLHYEQYF.

The genes are TRBV30 and TRBJ2-5; 7 nucleotides line up with TRBD1. The tail of the sequence fits TRBJ2-7 better, so the J call may be wrong. The germline gives CDR1 GTSNPN, CDR2 SVGIG (reference sequence). The CDR3 is 15 amino acids. The CDR3, as DNA: TGTGCCTGGGGAAAGAATAGGGGGCGCGATGGCGAGCAGTACTTC. Its translation is CAWGKNRGRDGEQYF.

This chain connects TRBV7-9 to TRBJ2-7, with D unclear. The V gene's germline CDR1 is SEHNR and CDR2 FQNEAQ (reference sequence). CDR3 length equals 14 residues. V dropped 4 bases and J dropped 3 bases, with 13 bases sitting between them. The CDR3 here is CASSSPSPSYEQYF. The DNA of the CDR3 is TGTGCCAGCAGCTCACCTTCGCCCAGCTACGAGCAGTACTTC.

A single count supports this clone. The rearrangement joins TRBV6-1 to TRBJ2-3, with D uncertain. Germline CDR1 MNHNS, CDR2 SASEGT. This CDR3 comprises 15 residues. V shed 2 bases and J shed 2 bases, with 11 bases lying between them. CDR3 sequence: CASSEKSSYTDTQYF. DNA of the CDR3: TGTGCCAGCAGTGAAAAGAGCTCATACACAGATACGCAGTATTTT.

This chain joins TRBV4-3 and TRBJ1-2; no firm D call. Trimming stripped 1 base from V and 6 bases from J, with 18 bases between. This CDR3 has 16 amino acids. CDR1 and CDR2 (germline): LGHNA, YSLEER. As DNA, the CDR3 is TGCGCCAGCAGCCAAGTTTATGTAGGAGATTATAATGGCTACACCTTC. Protein sequence: CASSQVYVGDYNGYTF.

The gene calls are TRBV5-6 and TRBJ2-7, with D hard to call. Looked up from germline, CDR1 is SGHDT and CDR2 is YYEEEE. V lost 5 bases and J lost 4, with 7 bases in between. The CDR3 has 11 residues. CDR3 in DNA: TGTGCCAGCAGGTACCAGTACGAGCAGTACTTC. Translated, it gives CASRYQYEQYF.

The chain couples TRBV30 to TRBJ1-4; D is ambiguous. The germline gives CDR1 GTSNPN, CDR2 SVGIG (reference sequence). The length of the CDR3 is 12 residues. V lost 3 bases to trimming and J lost 11 bases, with 13 bases between them. This CDR3 is CAWRLTPGKLFF. The DNA for the CDR3 is TGTGCCTGGAGATTGACCCCGGGGAAACTGTTTTTT.

This chain connects TRBV27 to TRBJ2-6; TRBD1 matches 7 bases. Germline CDR1 reads MNHEY; CDR2 reads SMNVEV (reference sequence). The CDR3 covers 19 residues. With V trimmed by 3 bases and J by 0 bases, 11 bases remained unmatched. CDR3 nucleotide sequence: TGTGCCAGCAGTTTTACCCACAGGGGACATAGCTCTGGGGCCAACGTCCTGACTTTC. Translation: CASSFTHRGHSSGANVLTF.

In this sample, this clone turned up a few times. The J gene is TRBJ2-5, the V gene TRBV7-2; 13 nucleotides line up with TRBD2. Germline CDR1 is SGHTA and CDR2 is FQGNSA. The CDR3 runs to 18 residues. After removal of 3 bases from V and 4 bases from J, the junction contained 11 bases not matched to a gene. CDR3 sequence reads: CASSLDGLAGVGLETQYF. CDR3 DNA sequence: TGTGCCAGCAGCTTGGACGGACTAGCGGGAGTAGGATTAGAGACCCAGTACTTC.